These T cell receptor beta chains were read from a single sample in a study of Ad26.COV2.S vaccination and SARS-CoV-2 variants. The table came from immunoSEQ multiplex PCR; TCRdb's copy has only in-frame clones and leaves some out. The table lists nearly 400,000 clones, around 89% of them singletons, with around 2% in the top ten. This sample comprised peripheral blood, obtained in a trial of Ad26.COV2.S vaccine versus placebo. All receptors come from a person between 18 and 60 years old who received the Ad26.COV2.S COVID-19 vaccine or a placebo. Both conserved end residues are part of each CDR3. A D gene is named only where the DNA matches it firmly. Only part of the rows carry a size: once, few, many, or a class if the clone is expanded.

d_gene	abundance	j_gene	v_gene	len	CDR3nt	CDR3aa
TRBD1	once	TRBJ2-5	TRBV7-9	16	TGTGCCAGCAGCCCGGGAAAACAGGGGGCATATGAGACCCAGTACTTC	CASSPGKQGAYETQYF
TRBD1	few	TRBJ2-3	TRBV6-4	15	TGTGCCAGCAGTCCCACAGGGGAAGGGGCAGATACGCAGTATTTT	CASSPTGEGADTQYF
TRBD1	NA	TRBJ2-3	TRBV30	14	TGTGCCTGGAGTGTACAGGGGGCAGGGGATACGCAGTATTTT	CAWSVQGAGDTQYF
TRBD1	NA	TRBJ2-7	TRBV9	13	TGTGCCAGCAGCTTAGAGACAGGGGGCGAGCAGTACTTC	CASSLETGGEQYF
TRBD1	NA	TRBJ1-2	TRBV6-6	14	TGTGCCAGCAACCCCGGACAGGGGAGGTATGGCTACACCTTC	CASNPGQGRYGYTF
TRBD2	NA	TRBJ2-3	TRBV5-6	16	TGTGCCAGCAGCCCTGGGACTAGCATCTTCACAGATACGCAGTATTTT	CASSPGTSIFTDTQYF
NA	NA	TRBJ2-1	TRBV7-2	15	TGTGCCAGCAGCTCCTCTCAGGACTCCTACAATGAGCAGTTCTTC	CASSSSQDSYNEQFF
NA	NA	TRBJ2-7	TRBV10-2	13	TGCGCCAGCAGTGAGGGCAGGCGCTACGAGCAGTACTTC	CASSEGRRYEQYF
TRBD1	NA	TRBJ1-5	TRBV3-1/TRBV3-2	14	TGTGCCAGCAGCCAAGGACAGGGTGGTCAGCCCCAGCATTTT	CASSQGQGGQPQHF
TRBD2	NA	TRBJ2-7	TRBV30	17	TGTGCCTGGTCCGGGACTAGCGGGCCCCGAAGCTCCTACGAGCAGTACTTC	CAWSGTSGPRSSYEQYF
NA	NA	TRBJ2-1	TRBV14	16	TGTGCCAGCAGCGCCCGACAGCTTAGCTCCTACAATGAGCAGTTCTTC	CASSARQLSSYNEQFF
NA	NA	TRBJ1-2	TRBV29-1	9	TGCAGCGTTGCGGGTGGCTACACCTTC	CSVAGGYTF
NA	NA	TRBJ2-1	TRBV5-5	15	TGTGCCAGCAGCACTGATAGCGGAAGATACAATGAGCAGTTCTTC	CASSTDSGRYNEQFF
TRBD2	NA	TRBJ2-1	TRBV30	16	TGTGCCTGGAGTACCGGGACTAGCGGGGAGTACAATGAGCAGTTCTTC	CAWSTGTSGEYNEQFF
NA	NA	TRBJ2-1	TRBV10-3	12	TGTGCCACCGGACAGGGAGGGAATGAGCAGTTCTTC	CATGQGGNEQFF
NA	NA	TRBJ2-4	TRBV28	15	TGTGCCAGCAGTTCATCACCGCTAGCCAAAAACATTCAGTACTTC	CASSSSPLAKNIQYF
NA	once	TRBJ2-3	TRBV7-9	15	TGTGCCAGCAGCTTATCTTTGGGGCAACAAGATACGCAGTATTTT	CASSLSLGQQDTQYF
NA	NA	TRBJ2-7	TRBV14	13	TGTGCCAGCAGCCATGAGGGCGAGCGCGAGCAGTACTTC	CASSHEGEREQYF
NA	NA	TRBJ2-2	TRBV5-6	15	TGTGCCAGCAGCACAGGACTCGAGAACACCGGGGAGCTGTTTTTT	CASSTGLENTGELFF
TRBD1	NA	TRBJ1-1	TRBV5-6	13	TGTGCCAGCAGCCGAACAGGGGGGACTGAAGCTTTCTTT	CASSRTGGTEAFF
TRBD2	NA	TRBJ2-5	TRBV4-1	16	TGCGCCAGCAGCCAAGAACGGGGAGGGAGGGTGGAGACCCAGTACTTC	CASSQERGGRVETQYF